A selection of T cell receptor beta chains follows, all from one sample in a study of siplizumab effects on memory and regulatory T cells. The table came from immunoSEQ multiplex PCR; TCRdb's copy has only in-frame clones and leaves some out. The profile shows about 100,000 clones, around 95% of them singletons. The sample taken for sequencing was Tregs sorted from blood. Receptors were obtained from a human donor in good health. Each CDR3 is given with its conserved first and last residue. A D gene is named only where the DNA matches it firmly. The size entry is marked missing in some rows and otherwise reads once, few, many or a size class.

J: TRBJ2-1
size: NA
D: NA
V: TRBV7-2
CDR3: CASSRRHGLGGTNEQFF
DNA: TGTGCCAGCAGCCGACGGCATGGTCTAGGAGGAACAAATGAGCAGTTCTTC

J: TRBJ2-7
size: NA
D: NA
V: TRBV20-1
CDR3: CSANAWDEQYF
DNA: TGCAGTGCTAACGCGTGGGACGAGCAGTACTTC

J: TRBJ1-2
size: NA
D: NA
V: TRBV6-1
CDR3: CASSEADLPPYGYTF
DNA: TGTGCCAGCAGTGAAGCAGACTTGCCCCCCTATGGCTACACCTTC

J: TRBJ2-1
size: NA
D: NA
V: TRBV11-1
CDR3: CASSLADGYNEQFF
DNA: TGTGCCAGCAGCTTAGCCGACGGTTACAATGAGCAGTTCTTC

J: TRBJ1-4
size: NA
D: NA
V: TRBV27
CDR3: CASSSRPDNEKLFF
DNA: TGTGCCAGCAGTTCACGGCCCGATAATGAAAAACTGTTTTTT

J: TRBJ1-3
size: NA
D: TRBD1
V: TRBV9
CDR3: CASSTRQGSGNTIYF
DNA: TGTGCCAGCAGCACCCGACAGGGCTCTGGAAACACCATATATTTT

J: TRBJ1-2
size: once
D: NA
V: TRBV7-2
CDR3: CASSLESANYGYTF
DNA: TGTGCCAGCAGCTTAGAGTCTGCTAACTATGGCTACACCTTC

J: TRBJ2-7
size: NA
D: NA
V: TRBV28
CDR3: CASSFVGAPYEQYF
DNA: TGTGCCAGCAGTTTTGTGGGGGCTCCCTACGAGCAGTACTTC

J: TRBJ1-2
size: NA
D: TRBD1
V: TRBV7-9
CDR3: CASSLELGTEIYGYTF
DNA: TGTGCCAGCAGCTTAGAACTCGGGACAGAAATCTATGGCTACACCTTC

J: TRBJ1-3
size: NA
D: NA
V: TRBV5-6
CDR3: CASSLGLGEEYASRNTIYF
DNA: TGTGCCAGCAGCTTGGGCCTCGGGGAGGAATATGCCTCTAGAAACACCATATATTTT

J: TRBJ1-4
size: NA
D: NA
V: TRBV5-6
CDR3: CASSLRGSNNEKLFF
DNA: TGTGCCAGCAGCTTGCGGGGGAGTAACAATGAAAAACTGTTTTTT

J: TRBJ2-7
size: NA
D: NA
V: TRBV4-2
CDR3: CASSLQGTFSYEQYF
DNA: TGTGCCAGCAGCCTACAGGGCACCTTCTCCTACGAGCAGTACTTC

J: TRBJ1-2
size: few
D: NA
V: TRBV28
CDR3: CASANDSNYGYTF
DNA: TGTGCCAGCGCCAACGATAGTAACTATGGCTACACCTTC

J: TRBJ1-2
size: once
D: NA
V: TRBV10-3
CDR3: CAISGLQVQGYTF
DNA: TGTGCCATCAGTGGTTTACAGGTTCAAGGCTACACCTTC

J: TRBJ1-2
size: NA
D: TRBD1
V: TRBV19
CDR3: CATGTVGYTF
DNA: TGTGCCACCGGGACAGTCGGCTACACCTTC

J: TRBJ2-3
size: NA
D: NA
V: TRBV6-1
CDR3: CASSRMGDTQYF
DNA: TGTGCCAGCAGTCGGATGGGAGATACGCAGTATTTT

J: TRBJ2-1
size: NA
D: TRBD1
V: TRBV19
CDR3: CASSARGGISSYNEQFF
DNA: TGTGCCAGTAGTGCCCGAGGGGGCATTAGCTCCTACAATGAGCAGTTCTTC

J: TRBJ2-1
size: NA
D: TRBD2
V: TRBV19
CDR3: CASRLAGGNEQFF
DNA: TGTGCCAGTCGACTAGCGGGAGGGAATGAGCAGTTCTTC

J: TRBJ2-2
size: NA
D: TRBD1
V: TRBV7-7
CDR3: CASRQGQGLGELFF
DNA: TGTGCCAGCAGACAGGGACAGGGGCTCGGGGAGCTGTTTTTT

J: TRBJ2-4
size: NA
D: NA
V: TRBV16
CDR3: CASSPGVHSSRLVIQYF
DNA: TGTGCCAGCAGCCCCGGGGTTCACTCGAGTAGATTGGTCATTCAGTACTTC

J: TRBJ1-2
size: NA
D: NA
V: TRBV5-1
CDR3: CASSWNIANYGYTF
DNA: TGCGCCAGCAGCTGGAATATAGCTAACTATGGCTACACCTTC

J: TRBJ1-3
size: NA
D: NA
V: TRBV7-2
CDR3: CASSFGRLLGSGNTIYF
DNA: TGTGCCAGCAGCTTCGGGCGGCTACTAGGGTCGGGAAACACCATATATTTT

J: TRBJ2-1
size: NA
D: NA
V: TRBV28
CDR3: CASSPTSSGTPLGYNEQFF
DNA: TGTGCCAGCAGCCCAACCTCGAGTGGGACACCTCTCGGGTACAATGAGCAGTTCTTC

J: TRBJ1-5
size: NA
D: NA
V: TRBV28
CDR3: CASSFSGDNQPQHF
DNA: TGTGCCAGCAGTTTCTCCGGGGACAATCAGCCCCAGCATTTT

J: TRBJ2-6
size: NA
D: TRBD1
V: TRBV7-9
CDR3: CAITLGAGGAVGANVLTF
DNA: TGTGCCATCACTTTGGGGGCAGGGGGCGCGGTTGGGGCCAACGTCCTGACTTTC

J: TRBJ2-5
size: NA
D: NA
V: TRBV27
CDR3: CASSFSGVAGQTQYF
DNA: TGTGCCAGCAGTTTCTCTGGAGTAGCAGGACAGACCCAGTACTTC

J: TRBJ2-7
size: NA
D: NA
V: TRBV7-3
CDR3: CASSSGRQAEQYF
DNA: TGTGCCAGCAGCTCCGGAAGACAGGCGGAGCAGTACTTC

J: TRBJ1-5
size: NA
D: NA
V: TRBV6-1
CDR3: CASRATEIQPQHF
DNA: TGTGCCAGCAGGGCCACAGAAATTCAGCCCCAGCATTTT

J: TRBJ2-1
size: NA
D: TRBD2
V: TRBV7-9
CDR3: CATQREVTYNEQFF
DNA: TGTGCCACGCAGCGGGAGGTTACCTACAATGAGCAGTTCTTC

J: TRBJ2-1
size: NA
D: NA
V: TRBV18
CDR3: CASSPPTNAGNEQFF
DNA: TGTGCCAGCTCACCACCTACCAATGCTGGCAATGAGCAGTTCTTC

J: TRBJ2-1
size: NA
D: TRBD2
V: TRBV5-1
CDR3: CASSPLASGRGRNEQFF
DNA: TGCGCCAGCAGCCCCCTGGCTAGCGGGAGGGGTCGGAATGAGCAGTTCTTC

J: TRBJ1-2
size: NA
D: TRBD1
V: TRBV2
CDR3: CASSSNRGRALGYTF
DNA: TGTGCCAGCAGTTCCAACAGGGGGCGGGCCCTTGGCTACACCTTC

J: TRBJ1-2
size: NA
D: TRBD1
V: TRBV6-1
CDR3: CASRWTGRGYTF
DNA: TGTGCCAGCAGATGGACAGGGCGAGGCTACACCTTC

J: TRBJ2-7
size: once
D: NA
V: TRBV7-2
CDR3: CASSLAPYEQYF
DNA: TGTGCCAGCAGCCTTGCCCCCTACGAGCAGTACTTC

J: TRBJ1-2
size: NA
D: NA
V: TRBV14
CDR3: CASSKREGVGYTF
DNA: TGTGCCAGCAGCAAGAGAGAGGGGGTTGGCTACACCTTC

J: TRBJ2-7
size: NA
D: NA
V: TRBV27
CDR3: CASSLRGVSSYEQYF
DNA: TGTGCCAGCAGTTTACGGGGCGTAAGCTCCTACGAGCAGTACTTC